This TCR beta chain stems from a study of cytomegalovirus exposure and HLA in healthy donors. V was shortened by 0 bases and J by 3 bases, with 12 bases between the two germline ends. CDR3 size: 15 residues. Germline CDR1 reads SGDLS; CDR2 reads YYNGEE. Points from the study as a whole: The authors later found TCR association rates varying by HLA locus, with DRB1 most and HLA-C fewest.

PCR was performed using 60 Vbeta and 13 Jbeta primers. Sequencing used immunoSEQ multiplex PCR; TCRdb keeps in-frame clones, though not all of them. The sample contains around 230,000 clones, around 80% of which appear only once. A note on this clone: The antigen is not known.

The source material was PBMCs. The chain couples TRBV9 to TRBJ2-5; weak D call: TRBD1 (5 bases). This receptor was identified in a man aged 40-55 years in good health and CMV-seropositive. In DNA form, the CDR3 reads TGTGCCAGCAGCGTAGGGCAGGGCAGTGAAGAGACCCAGTACTTC. Translating gives CASSVGQGSEETQYF.